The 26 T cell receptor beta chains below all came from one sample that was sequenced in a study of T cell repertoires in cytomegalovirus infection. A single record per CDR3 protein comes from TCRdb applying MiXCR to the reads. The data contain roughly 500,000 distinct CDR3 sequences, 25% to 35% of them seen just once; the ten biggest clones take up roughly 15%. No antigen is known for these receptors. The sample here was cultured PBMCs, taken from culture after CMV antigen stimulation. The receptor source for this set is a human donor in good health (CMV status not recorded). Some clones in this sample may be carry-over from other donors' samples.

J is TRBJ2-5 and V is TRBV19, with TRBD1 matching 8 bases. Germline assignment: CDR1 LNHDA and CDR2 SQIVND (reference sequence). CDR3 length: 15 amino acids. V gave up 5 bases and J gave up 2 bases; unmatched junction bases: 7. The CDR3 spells CASSLSTGGQETQYF. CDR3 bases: TGTGCCAGTAGTTTATCCACAGGGGGACAAGAGACCCAGTACTTC.

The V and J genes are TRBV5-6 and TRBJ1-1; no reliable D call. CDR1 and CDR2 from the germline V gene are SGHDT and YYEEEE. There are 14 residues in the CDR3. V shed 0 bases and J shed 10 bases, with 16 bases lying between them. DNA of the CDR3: TGTGCCAGCAGCTTGGGCCGACCCCTGGCTCGAGCTTTCTTT. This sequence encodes CASSLGRPLARAFF.

The DNA of the CDR3 is TGTGCCAGCTCACCGCCGCGGTCCCCGAACACTGAAGCTTTCTTT. Its protein product is CASSPPRSPNTEAFF. The chain employs TRBV18 and TRBJ1-1; D ambiguous. From germline, CDR1 is KGHSH and CDR2 LQKENI. CDR3 size: 15 residues. The V gene lost 3 bases and the J gene lost 1 base, with 12 bases spanning the gap.

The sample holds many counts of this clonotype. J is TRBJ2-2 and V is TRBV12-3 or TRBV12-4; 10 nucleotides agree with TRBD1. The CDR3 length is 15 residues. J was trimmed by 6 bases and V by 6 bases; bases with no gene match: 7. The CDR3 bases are TGTGCCAGCAGCAGACAGGGGGCGCGGGCCGGGGAGCTGTTTTTT. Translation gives CASSRQGARAGELFF.

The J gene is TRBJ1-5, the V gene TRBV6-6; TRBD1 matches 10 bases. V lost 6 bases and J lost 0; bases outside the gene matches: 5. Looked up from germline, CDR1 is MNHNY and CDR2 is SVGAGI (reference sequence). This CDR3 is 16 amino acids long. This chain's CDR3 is CASSARDRGSNQPQHF. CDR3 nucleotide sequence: TGTGCCAGCAGCGCCCGGGACAGGGGTAGCAATCAGCCCCAGCATTTT.

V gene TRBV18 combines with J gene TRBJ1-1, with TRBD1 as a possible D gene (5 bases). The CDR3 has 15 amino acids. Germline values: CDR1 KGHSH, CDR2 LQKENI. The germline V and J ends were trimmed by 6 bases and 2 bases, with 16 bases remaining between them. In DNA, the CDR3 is TGTGCCAGCTCTCCCCTAATGGGGGGTAACACTGAAGCTTTCTTT. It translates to CASSPLMGGNTEAFF.

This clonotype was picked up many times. The DNA for the CDR3 is TGTGCCAGCAGTTTTACGTCAGGGTATGGAAACACCATATATTTT. Its protein product is CASSFTSGYGNTIYF. The rearrangement links TRBV28 to TRBJ1-3; the D gene is possibly TRBD1 (5 bases). Trimming removed 3 bases at V and 3 bases at J, with 12 bases between. The CDR3 is made up of 15 amino acids. CDR1 and CDR2 (germline): MDHEN, SYDVKM.

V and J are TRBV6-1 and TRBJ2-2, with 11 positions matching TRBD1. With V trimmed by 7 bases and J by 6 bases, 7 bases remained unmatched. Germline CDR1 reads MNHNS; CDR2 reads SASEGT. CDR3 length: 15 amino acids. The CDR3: CASIRTGGAPGELFF. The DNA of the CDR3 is TGTGCCAGCATTAGGACAGGGGGCGCACCCGGGGAGCTGTTTTTT.

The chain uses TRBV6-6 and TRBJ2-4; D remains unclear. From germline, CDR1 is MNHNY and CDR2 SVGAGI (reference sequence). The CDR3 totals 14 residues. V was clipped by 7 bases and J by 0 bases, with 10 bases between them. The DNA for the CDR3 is TGTGCCAGCAAGTTGTCACTAGCCAAAAACATTCAGTACTTC. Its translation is CASKLSLAKNIQYF.

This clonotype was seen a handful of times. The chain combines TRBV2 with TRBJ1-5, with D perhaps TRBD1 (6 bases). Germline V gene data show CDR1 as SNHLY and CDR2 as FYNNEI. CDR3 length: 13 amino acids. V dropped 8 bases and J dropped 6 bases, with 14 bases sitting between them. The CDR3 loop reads CASRDPRGQPQHF. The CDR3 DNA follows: TGTGCCAGCCGCGACCCCAGGGGTCAGCCCCAGCATTTT. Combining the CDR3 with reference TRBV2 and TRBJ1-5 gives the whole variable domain EPEVTQTPSHQVTQMGQEVILRCVPISNHLYFYWYRQILGQKVEFLVSFYNNEISEKSEIFDDQFSVERPDGSNFTLKIRSTKLEDSAMYFCASRDPRGQPQHFGDGTRLSIL.

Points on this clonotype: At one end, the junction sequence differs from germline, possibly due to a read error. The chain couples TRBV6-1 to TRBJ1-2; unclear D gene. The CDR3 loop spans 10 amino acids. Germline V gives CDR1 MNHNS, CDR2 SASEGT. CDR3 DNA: TGTGCCAGCAGGGAAGGGGGCTACACCTTC. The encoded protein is CASREGGYTF.

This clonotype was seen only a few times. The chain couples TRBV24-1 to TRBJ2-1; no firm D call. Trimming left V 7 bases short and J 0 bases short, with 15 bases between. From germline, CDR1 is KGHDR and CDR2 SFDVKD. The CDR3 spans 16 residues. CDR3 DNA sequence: TGTGCCACCAGCGATGCGACCCTCAGCTCCTACAATGAGCAGTTCTTC. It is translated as CATSDATLSSYNEQFF.

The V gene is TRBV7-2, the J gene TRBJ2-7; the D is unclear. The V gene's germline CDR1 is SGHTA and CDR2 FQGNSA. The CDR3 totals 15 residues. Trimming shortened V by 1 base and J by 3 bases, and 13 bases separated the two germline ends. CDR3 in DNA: TGTGCCAGCAGCTTAGATTTTGTCAGTAACTACGAGCAGTACTTC. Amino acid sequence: CASSLDFVSNYEQYF. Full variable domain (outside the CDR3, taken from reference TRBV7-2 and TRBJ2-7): GAGVSQSPSNKVTEKGKDVELRCDPISGHTALYWYRQSLGQGLEFLIYFQGNSAPDKSGLPSDRFSAERTGGSVSTLTIQRTQQEDSAVYLCASSLDFVSNYEQYFGPGTRLTVT.

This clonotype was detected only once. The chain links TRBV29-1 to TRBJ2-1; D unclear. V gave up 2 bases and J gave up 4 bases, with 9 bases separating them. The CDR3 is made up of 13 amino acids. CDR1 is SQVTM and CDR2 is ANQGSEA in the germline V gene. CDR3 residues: CSVERSAYNEQFF. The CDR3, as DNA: TGCAGCGTTGAACGTTCCGCTTACAATGAGCAGTTCTTC.

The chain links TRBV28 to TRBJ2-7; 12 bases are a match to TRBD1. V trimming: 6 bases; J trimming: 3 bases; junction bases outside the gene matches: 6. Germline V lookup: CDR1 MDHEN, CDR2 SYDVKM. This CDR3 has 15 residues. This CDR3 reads CASSWDRGLFYEQYF. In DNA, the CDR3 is TGTGCCAGCAGCTGGGACAGGGGGCTTTTCTACGAGCAGTACTTC.

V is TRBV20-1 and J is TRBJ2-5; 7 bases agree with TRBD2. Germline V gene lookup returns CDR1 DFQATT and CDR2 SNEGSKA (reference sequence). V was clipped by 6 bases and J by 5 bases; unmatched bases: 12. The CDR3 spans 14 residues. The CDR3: CSAAGGRASETQYF. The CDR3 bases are TGCAGTGCCGCTGGAGGGAGGGCCTCTGAGACCCAGTACTTC.

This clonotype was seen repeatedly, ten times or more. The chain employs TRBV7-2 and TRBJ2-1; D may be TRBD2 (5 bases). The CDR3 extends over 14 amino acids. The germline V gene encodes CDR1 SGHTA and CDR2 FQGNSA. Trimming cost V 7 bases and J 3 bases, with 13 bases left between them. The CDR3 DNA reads TGTGCCAGCACCCTTAGAGGGAACTACAATGAGCAGTTCTTC. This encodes CASTLRGNYNEQFF.

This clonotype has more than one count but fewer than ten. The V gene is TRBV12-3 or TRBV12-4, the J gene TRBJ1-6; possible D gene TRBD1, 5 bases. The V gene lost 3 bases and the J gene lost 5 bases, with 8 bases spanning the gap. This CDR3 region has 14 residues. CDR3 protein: CASSFRENNSPLHF. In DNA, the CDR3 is TGTGCCAGCAGTTTCAGGGAGAATAATTCACCCCTCCACTTT.

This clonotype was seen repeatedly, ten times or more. The CDR3, as DNA: TGCAGTGCCTTACAGGGTAATCAGCCCCAGCATTTT. This sequence encodes CSALQGNQPQHF. V gene TRBV20-1 combines with J gene TRBJ1-5, with a possible D match to TRBD1 (6 bases). The CDR3 has 12 amino acids. Germline lookup yields CDR1 DFQATT and CDR2 SNEGSKA (reference sequence). With 6 bases removed from V and 4 bases from J, the gap between germline ends came to 10 bases.

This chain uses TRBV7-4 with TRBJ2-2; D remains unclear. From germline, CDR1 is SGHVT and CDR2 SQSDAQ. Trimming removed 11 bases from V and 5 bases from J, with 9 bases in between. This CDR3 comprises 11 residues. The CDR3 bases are TGTGCCCCCACCCGGACCGGGGAGCTGTTTTTT. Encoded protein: CAPTRTGELFF.

The CDR3 DNA follows: TGTGCCAGCAGCTCGGCAACGGGGGAGACCCAGTACTTC. Its translation: CASSSATGETQYF. The gene calls are TRBV7-3 and TRBJ2-5; a possible D gene is TRBD2 (5 bases). This CDR3 has 13 amino acids. Germline assignment: CDR1 SGHTA and CDR2 FQGTGA. V lost 4 bases and J lost 5, with 11 bases in between.

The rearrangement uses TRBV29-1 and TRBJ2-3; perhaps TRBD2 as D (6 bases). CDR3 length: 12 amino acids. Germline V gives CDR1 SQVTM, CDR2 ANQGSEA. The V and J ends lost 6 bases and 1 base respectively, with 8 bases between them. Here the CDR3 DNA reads TGCAGCGTGGGGGGTGGCACAGATACGCAGTATTTT. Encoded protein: CSVGGGTDTQYF.

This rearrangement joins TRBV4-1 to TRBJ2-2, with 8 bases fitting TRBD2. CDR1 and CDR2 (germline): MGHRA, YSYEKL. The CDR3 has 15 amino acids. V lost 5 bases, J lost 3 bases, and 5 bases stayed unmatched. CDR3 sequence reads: CASSFAGGYTGELFF. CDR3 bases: TGCGCCAGCAGCTTTGCGGGGGGCTACACCGGGGAGCTGTTTTTT.

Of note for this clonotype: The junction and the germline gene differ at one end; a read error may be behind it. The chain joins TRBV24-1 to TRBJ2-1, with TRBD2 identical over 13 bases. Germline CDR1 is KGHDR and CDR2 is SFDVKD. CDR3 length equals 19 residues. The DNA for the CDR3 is TGTGCCACCAGTGCTTTGATACTAGCGGGAGGGCCCAATTTCAATGAGCAGTTCTTC. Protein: CATSALILAGGPNFNEQFF.

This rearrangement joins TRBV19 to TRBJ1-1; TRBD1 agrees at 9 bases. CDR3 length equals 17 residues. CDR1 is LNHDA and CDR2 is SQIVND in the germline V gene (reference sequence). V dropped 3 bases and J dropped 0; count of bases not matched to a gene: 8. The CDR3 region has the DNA TGTGCCAGTAGTATTTCGACAGGGGGATGGTTGAACACTGAAGCTTTCTTT. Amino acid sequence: CASSISTGGWLNTEAFF.

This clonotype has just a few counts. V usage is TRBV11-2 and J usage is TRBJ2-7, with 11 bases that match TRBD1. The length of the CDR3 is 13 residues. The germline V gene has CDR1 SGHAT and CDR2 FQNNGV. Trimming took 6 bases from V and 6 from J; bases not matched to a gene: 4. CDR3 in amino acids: CASSRDRGIEQYF. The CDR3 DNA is TGTGCCAGCAGTCGGGACAGGGGGATCGAGCAGTACTTC. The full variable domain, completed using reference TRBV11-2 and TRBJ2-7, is EAGVAQSPRYKIIEKRQSVAFWCNPISGHATLYWYQQILGQGPKLLIQFQNNGVVDDSQLPKDRFSAERLKGVDSTLKIQPAKLEDSAVYLCASSRDRGIEQYFGPGTRLTVT.